These T cell receptor beta chains were read from a single sample in a study of CD4 T cells in relation to SARS-CoV-2 and coronaviruses. Antigens for these TCRs are unknown. Some clones are missing from TCRdb's copy, which holds only in-frame ones; the method was immunoSEQ multiplex PCR. This sample yields around 35,000 clones, of which roughly 84% are seen a single time; around 4.8% belongs to the top ten. The sequencing input was naive CD4+ T cells from PBMCs, cultured in vitro. The receptor set was obtained from an adult with COVID-19. CDR3s include the opening cysteine and the closing phenylalanine or tryptophan. D genes are given only for firm matches. Some rows mark clone size as missing; the rest say once, few, many or name a class of expanded clone.

v_call: TRBV11-2
clone_size: -
d_call: -
j_call: TRBJ1-6
cdr3_aa: CASSLGTNNSPLHF
cdr3_nt: TGTGCCAGCAGCTTAGGGACAAATAATTCACCCCTCCACTTT

v_call: TRBV5-1
clone_size: -
d_call: TRBD1
j_call: TRBJ2-5
cdr3_aa: CASSSGTGGLGETQYF
cdr3_nt: TGCGCCAGTTCTTCCGGGACAGGGGGATTGGGGGAGACCCAGTACTTC

v_call: TRBV3-1/TRBV3-2
clone_size: -
d_call: -
j_call: TRBJ2-2
cdr3_aa: CASSPVADTNTGELFF
cdr3_nt: TGTGCCAGCAGCCCCGTAGCCGATACGAACACCGGGGAGCTGTTTTTT

v_call: TRBV5-6
clone_size: -
d_call: -
j_call: TRBJ2-1
cdr3_aa: CASTPKGLPSNEQFF
cdr3_nt: TGTGCCAGCACCCCGAAAGGACTCCCTTCTAATGAGCAGTTCTTC

v_call: TRBV29-1
clone_size: -
d_call: TRBD1
j_call: TRBJ2-5
cdr3_aa: CSERSGTAETQYF
cdr3_nt: TGCAGCGAGAGATCAGGGACAGCAGAGACCCAGTACTTC

v_call: TRBV7-9
clone_size: -
d_call: -
j_call: TRBJ2-7
cdr3_aa: CATRGQANYEQYF
cdr3_nt: TGTGCCACCCGCGGGCAGGCCAACTACGAGCAGTACTTC

v_call: TRBV4-1
clone_size: few
d_call: TRBD2
j_call: TRBJ2-3
cdr3_aa: CASSRGTSGSDTQYF
cdr3_nt: TGCGCCAGCAGCCGCGGGACTAGCGGTTCGGATACGCAGTATTTT

v_call: TRBV28
clone_size: -
d_call: -
j_call: TRBJ1-3
cdr3_aa: CASSSTHSGNTIYF
cdr3_nt: TGTGCCAGCAGTTCGACCCACTCTGGAAACACCATATATTTT

v_call: TRBV5-1
clone_size: few
d_call: TRBD2
j_call: TRBJ2-3
cdr3_aa: CASSLFGRAGDTQYF
cdr3_nt: TGCGCCAGCAGCTTGTTCGGGAGGGCCGGGGATACGCAGTATTTT

v_call: TRBV30
clone_size: -
d_call: -
j_call: TRBJ2-6
cdr3_aa: CAWRTDYGALSGANVLTF
cdr3_nt: TGTGCCTGGAGGACAGACTACGGGGCCCTTTCTGGGGCCAACGTCCTGACTTTC

v_call: TRBV6-5
clone_size: -
d_call: -
j_call: TRBJ2-3
cdr3_aa: CASRTDTQYF
cdr3_nt: TGTGCCAGCCGTACAGATACGCAGTATTTT

v_call: TRBV7-8
clone_size: -
d_call: -
j_call: TRBJ1-5
cdr3_aa: CASSNRDGYNQPQHF
cdr3_nt: TGTGCCAGCAGCAATCGGGACGGATACAATCAGCCCCAGCATTTT

v_call: TRBV28
clone_size: -
d_call: TRBD2
j_call: TRBJ2-1
cdr3_aa: CASSPPRDYPLNSQFF
cdr3_nt: TGTGCCAGCAGTCCCCCCCGGGACTACCCTCTCAATAGTCAGTTCTTC

v_call: TRBV15
clone_size: -
d_call: -
j_call: TRBJ2-3
cdr3_aa: CATSRIPGFSTDTQYF
cdr3_nt: TGTGCCACCAGCAGAATCCCGGGGTTTAGCACAGATACGCAGTATTTT

v_call: TRBV5-1
clone_size: -
d_call: TRBD2
j_call: TRBJ2-7
cdr3_aa: CASSPKGRAGGNEQYF
cdr3_nt: TGCGCCAGCAGCCCGAAAGGTAGGGCGGGAGGAAACGAGCAGTACTTC

v_call: TRBV4-1
clone_size: medium-sized
d_call: -
j_call: TRBJ1-1
cdr3_aa: CASSRGAFF
cdr3_nt: TGCGCCAGCAGCAGGGGAGCTTTCTTT

v_call: TRBV28
clone_size: -
d_call: TRBD2
j_call: TRBJ2-1
cdr3_aa: CASTRTSGRADYNEQFF
cdr3_nt: TGTGCCAGCACGCGGACTAGCGGGAGGGCCGATTACAATGAGCAGTTCTTC

v_call: TRBV29-1
clone_size: -
d_call: -
j_call: TRBJ2-3
cdr3_aa: CSGIGGSGTDTQYF
cdr3_nt: TGCAGCGGGATCGGCGGGTCCGGCACAGATACGCAGTATTTT

v_call: TRBV6-5
clone_size: -
d_call: TRBD1
j_call: TRBJ2-2
cdr3_aa: CASSSAAGGGELFF
cdr3_nt: TGTGCCAGCAGTTCCGCAGCAGGGGGCGGGGAGCTGTTTTTT

v_call: TRBV28
clone_size: -
d_call: TRBD1
j_call: TRBJ2-7
cdr3_aa: CASSGQGAYRYEQYF
cdr3_nt: TGTGCCAGCAGTGGACAGGGGGCATATCGCTACGAGCAGTACTTC

v_call: TRBV13
clone_size: -
d_call: TRBD1
j_call: TRBJ1-2
cdr3_aa: CASSLQGQVRGYTF
cdr3_nt: TGTGCCAGCAGCTTACAGGGACAGGTCCGGGGCTACACCTTC

v_call: TRBV7-2
clone_size: -
d_call: -
j_call: TRBJ2-3
cdr3_aa: CASSLDTDTQYF
cdr3_nt: TGTGCCAGCAGCTTAGATACAGATACGCAGTATTTT

v_call: TRBV6-1
clone_size: -
d_call: TRBD2
j_call: TRBJ2-7
cdr3_aa: CASSEESSGSYEQYF
cdr3_nt: TGTGCCAGCAGTGAGGAGTCCAGCGGGAGCTACGAGCAGTACTTC

v_call: TRBV5-6
clone_size: few
d_call: -
j_call: TRBJ2-7
cdr3_aa: CASSLAKSSVYEQYF
cdr3_nt: TGTGCCAGCAGCTTGGCCAAGTCTAGCGTCTACGAGCAGTACTTC

v_call: TRBV10-2
clone_size: few
d_call: -
j_call: TRBJ2-7
cdr3_aa: CASNRDGNYEQYF
cdr3_nt: TGCGCCTCAAACCGGGACGGGAACTACGAGCAGTACTTC

v_call: TRBV6-5
clone_size: once
d_call: -
j_call: TRBJ1-5
cdr3_aa: CASSSGNQPQHF
cdr3_nt: TGTGCCAGTTCGTCGGGCAATCAGCCCCAGCATTTT

v_call: TRBV6-6
clone_size: -
d_call: TRBD2
j_call: TRBJ2-7
cdr3_aa: CASRESGGSSYEQYF
cdr3_nt: TGTGCCAGCAGGGAGAGCGGGGGAAGCTCCTACGAGCAGTACTTC

v_call: TRBV6-1
clone_size: -
d_call: TRBD2
j_call: TRBJ2-7
cdr3_aa: CASSDNRLASGYEQYF
cdr3_nt: TGTGCCAGCAGTGATAACCGACTAGCCTCGGGCTACGAGCAGTACTTC

v_call: TRBV6-5
clone_size: once
d_call: TRBD1
j_call: TRBJ2-2
cdr3_aa: CASRQQGRDTGELFF
cdr3_nt: TGTGCCAGCAGGCAACAGGGGAGAGACACCGGGGAGCTGTTTTTT

v_call: TRBV5-5
clone_size: -
d_call: TRBD2
j_call: TRBJ2-5
cdr3_aa: CASSLERTRGETQYF
cdr3_nt: TGTGCCAGCAGCTTGGAGCGGACTAGGGGCGAGACCCAGTACTTC

v_call: TRBV27
clone_size: -
d_call: -
j_call: TRBJ1-2
cdr3_aa: CASTSQREGGYTF
cdr3_nt: TGTGCCAGCACCTCACAGAGGGAAGGTGGCTACACCTTC

v_call: TRBV5-1
clone_size: -
d_call: TRBD1
j_call: TRBJ1-2
cdr3_aa: CASSPRDRYGYTF
cdr3_nt: TGCGCCAGCAGCCCCCGGGACAGATATGGCTACACCTTC

v_call: TRBV6-5
clone_size: -
d_call: TRBD2
j_call: TRBJ2-7
cdr3_aa: CASSSRSGGPGEQYF
cdr3_nt: TGTGCCAGCAGTTCCCGGTCGGGAGGGCCGGGGGAGCAGTACTTC

v_call: TRBV7-8
clone_size: -
d_call: TRBD2
j_call: TRBJ2-7
cdr3_aa: CASSGYSGRGPYEQYF
cdr3_nt: TGTGCCAGCAGCGGGTATAGCGGGCGAGGCCCCTACGAGCAGTACTTC

v_call: TRBV6-2/TRBV6-3
clone_size: once
d_call: TRBD2
j_call: TRBJ2-7
cdr3_aa: CASSYQTSGVTYEQYF
cdr3_nt: TGTGCCAGCAGTTACCAGACTAGCGGGGTCACCTACGAGCAGTACTTC

v_call: TRBV7-9
clone_size: -
d_call: -
j_call: TRBJ2-1
cdr3_aa: CASSNPARNEQFF
cdr3_nt: TGTGCCAGCAGCAACCCGGCCCGCAATGAGCAGTTCTTC

v_call: TRBV30
clone_size: -
d_call: -
j_call: TRBJ2-1
cdr3_aa: CAWSEGRGWNNEQFF
cdr3_nt: TGTGCCTGGAGTGAGGGGAGAGGATGGAACAATGAGCAGTTCTTC

v_call: TRBV5-1
clone_size: -
d_call: TRBD1
j_call: TRBJ1-6
cdr3_aa: CASSPGQYNSPLHF
cdr3_nt: TGCGCCAGCAGCCCGGGACAGTATAATTCACCCCTCCACTTT

v_call: TRBV28
clone_size: -
d_call: TRBD2
j_call: TRBJ2-1
cdr3_aa: CASVAGAYNEQFF
cdr3_nt: TGTGCCAGCGTAGCGGGAGCCTACAATGAGCAGTTCTTC

v_call: TRBV19
clone_size: -
d_call: -
j_call: TRBJ2-1
cdr3_aa: CASSVSSSISYNEQFF
cdr3_nt: TGTGCCAGTAGTGTGAGCTCTAGTATCTCCTACAATGAGCAGTTCTTC

v_call: TRBV24-1
clone_size: -
d_call: TRBD1
j_call: TRBJ2-2
cdr3_aa: CATSDPRQGIGGELFF
cdr3_nt: TGTGCCACCAGTGATCCCAGACAGGGTATCGGCGGGGAGCTGTTTTTT

v_call: TRBV6-6
clone_size: -
d_call: -
j_call: TRBJ1-1
cdr3_aa: CASSYFPEGHTEAFF
cdr3_nt: TGTGCCAGCAGTTACTTCCCCGAGGGGCACACTGAAGCTTTCTTT

v_call: TRBV19
clone_size: once
d_call: TRBD2
j_call: TRBJ2-7
cdr3_aa: CASSTISGPSYEQYF
cdr3_nt: TGTGCCAGTAGTACCATTAGCGGGCCCTCCTACGAGCAGTACTTC

v_call: TRBV19
clone_size: -
d_call: -
j_call: TRBJ2-7
cdr3_aa: CATSLAYEQYF
cdr3_nt: TGTGCCACCTCCCTGGCCTACGAGCAGTACTTC

v_call: TRBV3-1/TRBV3-2
clone_size: -
d_call: -
j_call: TRBJ2-7
cdr3_aa: CASSPGTLAYEQYF
cdr3_nt: TGTGCCAGCAGCCCCGGGACACTAGCCTACGAGCAGTACTTC

v_call: TRBV2
clone_size: -
d_call: -
j_call: TRBJ1-5
cdr3_aa: CASSGQRDQPQHF
cdr3_nt: TGTGCCAGCAGTGGGCAGCGGGATCAGCCCCAGCATTTT

v_call: TRBV5-1
clone_size: -
d_call: TRBD2
j_call: TRBJ2-7
cdr3_aa: CASSFDAGGPYEQYF
cdr3_nt: TGCGCCAGCAGCTTCGACGCGGGAGGGCCCTACGAGCAGTACTTC

v_call: TRBV5-4
clone_size: -
d_call: TRBD2
j_call: TRBJ2-3
cdr3_aa: CASSLRTSGRTDTQYF
cdr3_nt: TGTGCCAGCAGCCTAAGGACTAGCGGACGCACAGATACGCAGTATTTT

v_call: TRBV3-1/TRBV3-2
clone_size: -
d_call: -
j_call: TRBJ2-7
cdr3_aa: CASSPNPRTTVSYEQYF
cdr3_nt: TGTGCCAGCAGCCCCAACCCACGGACTACCGTCTCCTACGAGCAGTACTTC